These 27 T cell receptor beta chains were all obtained from the same sample, sequenced in a study of T cells after yellow fever vaccination. Each CDR3 protein is one row after TCRdb ran MiXCR on the 5' RACE reads. Of 400,000 to 450,000 distinct CDR3 sequences listed, around a sixth were seen once; the top ten hold about 18%. The sequencing here drew on PBMCs, taken before the yellow fever booster vaccination. These receptor sequences come from a man younger than 35 who received the YFV17D yellow fever vaccine.

This clonotype was found a few times. This chain uses TRBV7-2 with TRBJ2-5; a weak D match, TRBD2 (6 bases). V was shortened by 1 base and J by 5 bases, with 11 bases between the two germline ends. The CDR3 sequence is 14 residues long. CDR1 is SGHTA and CDR2 is FQGNSA in the germline V gene. CDR3 protein: CASSLVGGSETQYF. DNA for the CDR3: TGTGCCAGCAGCTTAGTTGGGGGGTCCGAGACCCAGTACTTC.

This clonotype came up a few times. The chain carries TRBV15 and TRBJ2-7, with D maybe TRBD2 (5 bases). Trimming cost V 2 bases and J 4 bases, with 18 bases left between them. Per the germline V gene, CDR1 is LNHNV and CDR2 is YYDKDF (reference sequence). CDR3 length: 16 residues. The chain's CDR3 is CATSRIPLGGRYEQYV. For the CDR3, the DNA is TGTGCCACCAGCAGAATACCCCTCGGAGGAAGGTACGAGCAGTACGTC.

The rearrangement uses TRBV20-1 and TRBJ2-7, with D perhaps matching TRBD1 (5 bases). This CDR3 contains 13 residues. Trimming removed 4 bases from V and 4 bases from J, with 14 bases in between. Germline CDR1 DFQATT, CDR2 SNEGSKA (reference sequence). The CDR3 nucleotides read TGCAGTGCTACTGCAGGGATTGTTTACGAGCAGTACGTC. Protein product: CSATAGIVYEQYV.

The V gene is TRBV20-1, the J gene TRBJ1-1; D uncertain. Per germline, CDR1 DFQATT and CDR2 SNEGSKA (reference sequence). V was trimmed by 0 bases and J by 0 bases, leaving 11 bases between them. The CDR3 is 15 amino acids. CDR3 residues: CSARDPRGLNTEAFF. The CDR3 bases are TGCAGTGCTAGAGATCCCAGAGGGCTGAACACTGAAGCTTTCTTT.

This chain joins TRBV7-9 and TRBJ2-1; no firm D call. Trimming shortened V by 1 base and J by 2 bases, and 12 bases separated the two germline ends. The CDR3 is 16 amino acids. The V gene's germline CDR1 is SEHNR and CDR2 FQNEAQ (reference sequence). CDR3 amino acids: CASSLGLDRAYNEQFF. The CDR3 coding sequence is TGTGCCAGCAGCTTAGGTCTGGACCGCGCCTACAATGAGCAGTTCTTC.

This clonotype appeared a few times. A read error may produce the germline difference seen at one junction end. The chain employs TRBV20-1 and TRBJ2-1; TRBD1 is a possible D gene (6 bases). The CDR3 extends over 14 amino acids. Germline V CDR1 and CDR2: DFQATT, SNEGSKA (reference sequence). The CDR3 DNA is TGCAGTGCTGGAGACAGGCGCTCCTACAATGAGCAGTTCTTC. This codes for CSAGDRRSYNEQFF.

V gene TRBV6-5 combines with J gene TRBJ1-2; no reliable D call. This CDR3 has 16 residues. V was pared by 3 bases and J by 0 bases, with 14 bases between. Germline values: CDR1 MNHEY, CDR2 SVGAGI. The DNA of the CDR3 is TGTGCCAGCAGTTATGGGCCCAGGACCACTAACTATGGCTACACCTTC. Amino acid sequence: CASSYGPRTTNYGYTF.

This clonotype was detected only a few times. The rearrangement joins TRBV27 to TRBJ1-1; maybe TRBD1 (5 bases). The germline V gene encodes CDR1 MNHEY and CDR2 SMNVEV (reference sequence). The length of the CDR3 is 15 residues. Trimming shortened V by 3 bases and J by 6 bases, and 17 bases separated the two germline ends. The CDR3 DNA sequence: TGTGCCAGCAGTTTCACCTGGGGGGGGAGGGCTGAAGCTTTCTTT. Its translation: CASSFTWGGRAEAFF.

The chain has TRBV25-1 and TRBJ1-4, with a tentative D call TRBD1 (5 bases). V was shortened by 2 bases and J by 7 bases, with 11 bases between the two germline ends. CDR1 is MGHDK, CDR2 SYGVNS, per germline. The CDR3 contains 14 residues. CDR3: CASSELRGGEKLFF. In nucleotides, the CDR3 is TGTGCCAGCAGTGAACTGAGGGGTGGTGAAAAACTGTTTTTT.

This clonotype was seen a few times. The gene calls are TRBV7-2 and TRBJ1-6; TRBD1 might be the D (6 bases). V shed 5 bases and J shed 9 bases, with 20 bases lying between them. CDR1 and CDR2 (germline): SGHTA, FQGNSA. The CDR3 sequence is 16 residues long. CDR3 sequence (DNA): TGTGCCAGCAGCCCGCTCCCGGGGGCAGCTGGTTCACCCCTCCACTTT. Its protein is CASSPLPGAAGSPLHF.

In this sample, this clonotype turned up a few times. This chain links TRBV20-1 with TRBJ2-5; D remains unclear. With 2 bases removed from V and 4 bases from J, the gap between germline ends came to 17 bases. The germline V gene has CDR1 DFQATT and CDR2 SNEGSKA (reference sequence). This CDR3 has 15 amino acids. The DNA of the CDR3 is TGCAGTGCTAGAATAATCCCCGGGTTCGGAGAGACCCAGTACTTC. Translating gives CSARIIPGFGETQYF.

The chain carries TRBV5-6 and TRBJ2-2, with D unresolved. The CDR3 is made up of 17 amino acids. With 5 bases removed from V and 0 bases from J, the gap between germline ends came to 17 bases. CDR1 SGHDT and CDR2 YYEEEE come from the germline V gene. The DNA of the CDR3 is TGTGCCAGCAGATTTAGTTTTGGGCCCGCGAACACCGGGGAGCTGTTTTTT. Its protein is CASRFSFGPANTGELFF.

This clonotype was counted between two and nine times. The V call is TRBV7-2, the J call TRBJ2-3; 9 bases align to TRBD2. The CDR3 sequence is 18 residues long. Trimming at V came to 4 bases and at J to 0 bases, leaving 11 bases not matched to a gene. Per germline, CDR1 SGHTA and CDR2 FQGNSA. CDR3 nucleotides: TGTGCCAGCAGCTCCCCCCGGGGGCGGGGGGGTAGCACAGATACGCAGTATTTT. The encoded protein is CASSSPRGRGGSTDTQYF.

The chain links TRBV28 to TRBJ1-6, with D uncertain. CDR1 is MDHEN and CDR2 is SYDVKM in the germline V gene. With 3 bases removed from V and 4 bases from J, the gap between germline ends came to 10 bases. The CDR3 is 15 amino acids. Written as DNA, the CDR3 is TGTGCCAGCAGTTTCGAGGGAGGTTATAATTCACCCCTCCACTTT. Its protein is CASSFEGGYNSPLHF.

There are a few counts of this clonotype. This chain links TRBV6-1 with TRBJ2-7; 8 positions agree with TRBD1. The ends lost 5 bases at V and 2 bases at J; junction bases unmatched: 8. The CDR3 runs to 15 residues. CDR1 is MNHNS, CDR2 SASEGT, per germline. CDR3 sequence (DNA): TGTGCCAGCAGTATCGCCGGGACAGGACCCTACGAGCAGTACGTC. Translated: CASSIAGTGPYEQYV.

The chain joins TRBV7-9 to TRBJ2-3, with a possible D match to TRBD1 (5 bases). The CDR3 is made up of 15 amino acids. Germline CDR1 SEHNR, CDR2 FQNEAQ (reference sequence). V gave up 0 bases and J gave up 5 bases, with 12 bases separating them. The chain's CDR3 is CASSLAGLQGDTQYF. In DNA form, the CDR3 reads TGTGCCAGCAGCTTAGCGGGGCTTCAGGGAGATACGCAGTATTTT.

The chain employs TRBV7-3 and TRBJ2-2; D may be TRBD2 (5 bases). Trimming removed 5 bases from V and 1 base from J, with 17 bases in between. CDR3 length equals 17 residues. In germline, CDR1 is SGHTA, CDR2 FQGTGA. CDR3 nucleotides: TGTGCCAGCAGCCGGCCGGGAAAAGACGGGAACACCGGGGAGCTGTTTTTT. Translating it yields CASSRPGKDGNTGELFF. The full variable domain, its missing parts supplied by reference TRBV7-3 and TRBJ2-2, is GAGVSQTPSNKVTEKGKYVELRCDPISGHTALYWYRQSLGQGPEFLIYFQGTGAADDSGLPNDRFFAVRPEGSVSTLKIQRTERGDSAVYLCASSRPGKDGNTGELFFGEGSRLTVL.

The chain links TRBV19 to TRBJ1-5; D gene ambiguous. Germline CDR1 LNHDA, CDR2 SQIVND (reference sequence). The CDR3 contains 13 residues. Trimming cost V 3 bases and J 8 bases, with 11 bases left between them. The DNA of the CDR3 is TGTGCCAGTAGTATGCGGTCAGCGGAGCCCCAGCATTTT. As protein: CASSMRSAEPQHF.

This sequence joins TRBV5-1 and TRBJ2-5; D perhaps matches TRBD2 (5 bases). The V end was cut by 1 base, the J end by 4 bases, with 14 bases between. This CDR3 is built from 15 residues. Germline V lookup: CDR1 SGHRS, CDR2 YFSETQ. CDR3 DNA: TGCGCCAGCAGCTTGCAGCGCCCGAGGGTAGAGACCCAGTACTTC. Protein sequence: CASSLQRPRVETQYF.

This clonotype was counted a few times. The chain couples TRBV14 to TRBJ2-6; D not resolved. This CDR3 contains 17 residues. V was pared by 2 bases and J by 0 bases, with 11 bases between. In germline, CDR1 is SGHDN, CDR2 FVKESK. Here the CDR3 reads CASSQLYRRSGANVLTF. In DNA form, the CDR3 reads TGTGCCAGCAGCCAACTCTATAGGCGCTCTGGGGCCAACGTCCTGACTTTC.

The CDR3 is CASNKPVGDATNEKLFF. As DNA, the CDR3 is TGTGCCAGCAACAAACCCGTGGGAGATGCAACTAATGAAAAACTGTTTTTT. The chain recombines TRBV7-9 with TRBJ1-4; D not resolved. The germline CDR1 and CDR2 sequences are SEHNR and FQNEAQ (reference sequence). This CDR3 is 17 amino acids long. The V end lost 7 bases, the J end lost 0 bases, and 18 bases lay between the germline ends.

This clonotype turned up a few times. The V call is TRBV6-2 or TRBV6-3, the J call TRBJ2-2; no reliable D call. Trimming cost V 0 bases and J 2 bases, with 4 bases left between them. CDR3 length equals 14 residues. The germline CDR1 and CDR2 sequences are MNHEY and SVGEGT. The CDR3 is CASSYSSNTGELFF. The CDR3 DNA reads TGTGCCAGCAGTTACTCGAGTAACACCGGGGAGCTGTTTTTT.

V usage is TRBV18 and J usage is TRBJ1-2, with TRBD1 matching 7 bases. From germline, CDR1 is KGHSH and CDR2 LQKENI. Losses at the gene ends were 3 bases for V and 5 bases for J; bases not matched to a gene: 6. The CDR3 consists of 14 residues. The CDR3 region is CASSPLDREYGYTF. Here the CDR3 DNA reads TGTGCCAGCTCACCTTTAGACAGGGAATATGGCTACACCTTC.

In its sample, this clonotype was seen a few times. The DNA of the CDR3 is TGTGCCATCAGTGAGTCGCTGGGCGGGGGTGGAACAGATACGCAGTATTTT. Amino acids: CAISESLGGGGTDTQYF. V is TRBV10-3 and J is TRBJ2-3; 7 bases are shared with TRBD2. The CDR3 sequence is 17 residues long. Germline V gives CDR1 ENHRY, CDR2 SYGVKD. V gave up 0 bases and J gave up 3 bases; unmatched junction bases: 9.

In its sample, this clonotype was seen a few times. The gene calls are TRBV7-3 and TRBJ1-1; D unresolved. The germline V gene has CDR1 SGHTA and CDR2 FQGTGA. CDR3 size: 14 residues. Trimming took 5 bases from V and 3 from J, leaving 13 bases between them. CDR3 amino acids: CASSPLPRDTEAFF. The DNA of the CDR3 is TGTGCCAGCAGCCCCCTCCCCCGGGACACTGAAGCTTTCTTT.

This chain links TRBV4-1 with TRBJ2-5; TRBD1 matches 9 bases. This CDR3 spans 16 amino acids. The V gene's germline CDR1 is MGHRA and CDR2 YSYEKL. Unmatched junction bases numbered 8, after V lost 1 base and J lost 5 bases. CDR3 bases: TGCGCCAGCAGCCAAGGGACAGGGGCCTACTGGGAGACCCAGTACTTC. This translates into CASSQGTGAYWETQYF.

This clonotype was found a few times. The chain joins TRBV28 to TRBJ1-6, with D unclear. Germline CDR1 MDHEN, CDR2 SYDVKM. The CDR3 runs to 16 residues. V lost 3 bases to trimming and J lost 7 bases, with 16 bases between them. For the CDR3, the DNA is TGTGCCAGCAGTTTTCCAGGCAGCCCCGGGAATTCACCCCTCCACTTT. It encodes CASSFPGSPGNSPLHF.